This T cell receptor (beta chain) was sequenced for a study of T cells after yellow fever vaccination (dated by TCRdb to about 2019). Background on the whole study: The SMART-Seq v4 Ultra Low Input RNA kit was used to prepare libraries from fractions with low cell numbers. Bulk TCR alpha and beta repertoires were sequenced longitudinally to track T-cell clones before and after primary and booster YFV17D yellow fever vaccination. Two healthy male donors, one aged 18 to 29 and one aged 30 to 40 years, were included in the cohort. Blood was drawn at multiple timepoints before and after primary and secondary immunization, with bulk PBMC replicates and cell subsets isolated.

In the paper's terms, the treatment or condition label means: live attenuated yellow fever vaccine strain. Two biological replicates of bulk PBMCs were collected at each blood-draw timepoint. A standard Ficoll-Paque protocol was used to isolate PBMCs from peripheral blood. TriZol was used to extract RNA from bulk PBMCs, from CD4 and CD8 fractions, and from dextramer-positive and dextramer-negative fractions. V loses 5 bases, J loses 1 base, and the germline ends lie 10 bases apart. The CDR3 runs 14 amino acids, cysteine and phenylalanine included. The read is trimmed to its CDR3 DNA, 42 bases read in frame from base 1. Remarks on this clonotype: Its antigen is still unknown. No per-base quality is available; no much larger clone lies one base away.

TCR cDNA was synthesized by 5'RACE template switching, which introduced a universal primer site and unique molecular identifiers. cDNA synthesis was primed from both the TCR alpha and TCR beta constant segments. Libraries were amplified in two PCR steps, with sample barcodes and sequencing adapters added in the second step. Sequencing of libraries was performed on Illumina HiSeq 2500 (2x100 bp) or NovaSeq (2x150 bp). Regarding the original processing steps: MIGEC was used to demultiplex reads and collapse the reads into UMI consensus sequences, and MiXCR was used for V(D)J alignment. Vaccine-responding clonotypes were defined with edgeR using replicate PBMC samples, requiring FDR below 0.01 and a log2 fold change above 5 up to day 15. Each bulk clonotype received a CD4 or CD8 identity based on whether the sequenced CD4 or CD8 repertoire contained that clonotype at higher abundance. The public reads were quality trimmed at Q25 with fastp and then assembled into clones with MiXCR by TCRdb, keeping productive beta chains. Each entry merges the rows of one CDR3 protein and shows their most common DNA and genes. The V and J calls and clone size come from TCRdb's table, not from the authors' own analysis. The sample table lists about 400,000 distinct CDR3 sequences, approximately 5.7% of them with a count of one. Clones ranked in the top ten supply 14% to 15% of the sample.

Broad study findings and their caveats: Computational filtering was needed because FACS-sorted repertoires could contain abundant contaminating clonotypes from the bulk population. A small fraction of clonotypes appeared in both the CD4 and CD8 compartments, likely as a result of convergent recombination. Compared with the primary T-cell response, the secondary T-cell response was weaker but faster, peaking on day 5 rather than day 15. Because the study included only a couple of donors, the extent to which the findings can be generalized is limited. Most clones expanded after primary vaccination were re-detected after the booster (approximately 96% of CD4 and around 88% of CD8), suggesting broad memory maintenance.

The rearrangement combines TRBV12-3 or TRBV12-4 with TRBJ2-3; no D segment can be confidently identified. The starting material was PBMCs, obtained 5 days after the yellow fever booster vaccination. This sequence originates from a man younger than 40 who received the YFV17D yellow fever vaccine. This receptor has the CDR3 CASSPRWRTDTQYF. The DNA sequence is TGTGCCAGCAGTCCCCGTTGGCGCACAGATACGCAGTATTTT.